This T cell receptor (beta chain) was identified in a study of blood T cell repertoires in COVID-19. Study summary: T cells, B-cell-depleted T cells, or PBMCs supplied cDNA or gDNA.

Using immunoSEQ multiplex PCR, the repertoire was profiled, and TCRdb retains in-frame clones only, with some absent. The profile covers roughly 480,000 clones, with nearly 90% appearing a single time and 0.75% to 0.9% taken by the ten largest. Germline V gene data show CDR1 as MRHNA and CDR2 as SNTAGT. V was pared by 2 bases and J by 5 bases, with 8 bases between. This CDR3 has 13 residues. The TCR was taken from a young man with COVID-19, enrolled during active disease. The chain carries TRBV6-4 and TRBJ2-3; D is undetermined. Sequencing used peripheral blood. The CDR3 reads CASSDVQVDTQYF. The CDR3 DNA reads TGTGCCAGCAGTGACGTTCAGGTAGATACGCAGTATTTT.